This T cell receptor (beta chain) emerged from a study of shared clonotypes between healthy human individuals. Findings of the study overall: An effect of sequencing depth on clonotype sharing among donors was expected.

V lost 5 bases to trimming and J lost 0 bases, with 12 bases between them. Germline lookup yields CDR1 SGDLS and CDR2 YYNGEE. CDR3 length equals 15 residues. Libraries were prepared by immunoSEQ multiplex PCR; TCRdb keeps only in-frame clonotypes and omits some of them. The sample lists fewer than 1.6 million clones, approximately 98.5% seen once, with around 0.38% in the top ten. In the case of this clone: Its antigen is still unknown.

Sequenced input: naive CD4+ T cells sorted from blood. This sample's subset: CD45RA+ positively selected. This sequence was found in a man aged 25 to 40 in good health. The chain joins TRBV9 to TRBJ1-3; no clear D. In nucleotides, the CDR3 is TGTGCCAGCAGGGATGGACCCGGCTCTGGAAACACCATATATTTT. Residues: CASRDGPGSGNTIYF.